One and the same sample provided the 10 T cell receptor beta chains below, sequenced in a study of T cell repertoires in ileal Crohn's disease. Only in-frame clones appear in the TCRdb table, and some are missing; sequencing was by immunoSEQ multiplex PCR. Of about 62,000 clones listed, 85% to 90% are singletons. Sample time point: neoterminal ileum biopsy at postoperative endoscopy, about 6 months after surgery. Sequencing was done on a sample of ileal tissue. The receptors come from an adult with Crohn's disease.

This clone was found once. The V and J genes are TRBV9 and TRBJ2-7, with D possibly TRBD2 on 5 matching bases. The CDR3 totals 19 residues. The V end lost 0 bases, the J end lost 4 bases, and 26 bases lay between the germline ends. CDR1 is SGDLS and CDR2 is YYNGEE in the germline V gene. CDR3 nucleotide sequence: TGTGCCAGCAGCGTAGGTATCCGATCGAGAGGGAGCTCTATATACGAGCAGTACTTC. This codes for CASSVGIRSRGSSIYEQYF.

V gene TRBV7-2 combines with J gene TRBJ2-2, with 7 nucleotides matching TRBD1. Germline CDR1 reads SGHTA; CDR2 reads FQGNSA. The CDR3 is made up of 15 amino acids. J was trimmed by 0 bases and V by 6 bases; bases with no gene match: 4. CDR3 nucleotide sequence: TGTGCCAGCAGGTTGACAGGGACGAACACCGGGGAGCTGTTTTTT. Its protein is CASRLTGTNTGELFF.

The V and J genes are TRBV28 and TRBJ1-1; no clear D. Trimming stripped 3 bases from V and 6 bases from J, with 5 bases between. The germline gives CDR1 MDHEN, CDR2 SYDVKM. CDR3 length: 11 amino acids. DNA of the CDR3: TGTGCCAGCAGTTTGTCCTCTGAAGCTTTCTTT. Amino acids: CASSLSSEAFF.

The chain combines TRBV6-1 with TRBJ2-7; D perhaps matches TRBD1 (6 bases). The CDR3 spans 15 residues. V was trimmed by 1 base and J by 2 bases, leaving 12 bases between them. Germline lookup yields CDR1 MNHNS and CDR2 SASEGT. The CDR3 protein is CASSEVVGAAYEQYV. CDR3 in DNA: TGTGCCAGCAGTGAAGTGGTGGGGGCGGCCTACGAGCAGTACGTC.

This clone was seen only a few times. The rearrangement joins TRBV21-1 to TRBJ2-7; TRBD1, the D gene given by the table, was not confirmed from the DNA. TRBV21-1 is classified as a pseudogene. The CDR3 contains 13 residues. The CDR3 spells CASSKYRIHEQYF. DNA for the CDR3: TGTGCCAGCAGCAAATACAGGATCCACGAGCAGTACTTC.

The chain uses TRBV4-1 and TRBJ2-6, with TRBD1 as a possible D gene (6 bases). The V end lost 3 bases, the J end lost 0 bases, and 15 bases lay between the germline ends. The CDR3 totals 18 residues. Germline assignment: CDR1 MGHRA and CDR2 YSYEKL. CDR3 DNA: TGCGCCAGCAGCCACAAAAACAGGGAGAGCTCTGGGGCCAACGTCCTGACTTTC. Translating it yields CASSHKNRESSGANVLTF.

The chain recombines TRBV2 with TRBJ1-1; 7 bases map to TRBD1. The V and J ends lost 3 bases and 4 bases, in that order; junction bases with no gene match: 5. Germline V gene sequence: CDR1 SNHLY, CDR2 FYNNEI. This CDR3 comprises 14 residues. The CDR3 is CASSENRGPTEAFF. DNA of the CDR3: TGTGCCAGCAGTGAGAACAGGGGCCCCACTGAAGCTTTCTTT.

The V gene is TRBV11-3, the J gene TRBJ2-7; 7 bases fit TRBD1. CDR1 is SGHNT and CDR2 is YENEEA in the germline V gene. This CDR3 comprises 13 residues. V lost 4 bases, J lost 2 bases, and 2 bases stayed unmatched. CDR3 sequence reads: CASSSQGAYEQYF. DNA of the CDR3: TGTGCCAGCAGCTCCCAGGGGGCCTACGAGCAGTACTTC.

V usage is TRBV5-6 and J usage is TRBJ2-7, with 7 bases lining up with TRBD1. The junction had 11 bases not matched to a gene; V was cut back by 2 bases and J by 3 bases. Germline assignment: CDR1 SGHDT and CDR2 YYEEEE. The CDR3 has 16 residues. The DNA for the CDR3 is TGTGCCAGCAGCTTCAGGTCCCTACAGGGGTACTACGAGCAGTACTTC. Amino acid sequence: CASSFRSLQGYYEQYF. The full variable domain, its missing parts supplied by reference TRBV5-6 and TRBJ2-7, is DAGVTQSPTHLIKTRGQQVTLRCSPKSGHDTVSWYQQALGQGPQFIFQYYEEEERQRGNFPDRFSGHQFPNYSSELNVNALLLGDSALYLCASSFRSLQGYYEQYFGPGTRLTVT.

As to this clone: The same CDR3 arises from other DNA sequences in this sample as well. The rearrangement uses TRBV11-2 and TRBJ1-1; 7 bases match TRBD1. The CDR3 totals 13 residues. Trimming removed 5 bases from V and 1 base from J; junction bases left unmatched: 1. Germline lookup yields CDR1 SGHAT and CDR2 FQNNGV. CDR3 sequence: CASSRDRNTEAFF. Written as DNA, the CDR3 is TGTGCCAGCAGCAGGGACAGGAACACTGAAGCTTTCTTT.